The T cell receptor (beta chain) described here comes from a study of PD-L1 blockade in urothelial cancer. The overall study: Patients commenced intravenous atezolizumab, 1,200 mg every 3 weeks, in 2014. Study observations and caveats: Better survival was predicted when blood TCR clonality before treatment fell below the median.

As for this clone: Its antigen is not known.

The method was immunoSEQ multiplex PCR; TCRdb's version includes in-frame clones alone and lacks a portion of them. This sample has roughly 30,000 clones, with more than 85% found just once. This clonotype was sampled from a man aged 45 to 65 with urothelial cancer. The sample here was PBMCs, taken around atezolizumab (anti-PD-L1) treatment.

DNA for the CDR3: TGTGCCAGCAGTTCTCTGACACAGGGTACCTACGAGCAGTACTTC. Protein product: CASSSLTQGTYEQYF. The chain employs TRBV27 and TRBJ2-7; perhaps TRBD1 as D (6 bases). CDR3 length: 15 amino acids. V dropped 4 bases and J dropped 2 bases, with 15 bases sitting between them. Germline V lookup: CDR1 MNHEY, CDR2 SMNVEV (reference sequence).